These 24 T cell receptor beta chains were all obtained from the same sample, sequenced in a study of blood T cells in healthy people across ages. Primed by a sample-barcoded 5' primer and a J-beta primer mix, a second PCR proceeded for roughly 7 to 12 cycles. TCRdb re-called the 5' RACE reads through MiXCR, storing one row per CDR3 protein. This table has 600,000 to 1,000,000 distinct CDR3 sequences, approximately 25% appearing once. These same records also appear under a second study, on T cells of mothers and their children.

The sample comprised blood. These TCRs come from a boy aged 10-17 years in good health.

The chain recombines TRBV3-1 with TRBJ2-5; no clear D gene. The assigned J gene may be wrong: the sequence end matches TRBJ2-1 better. The CDR3 has 15 residues. Germline CDR1 reads LGHDT; CDR2 reads YNNKEL (reference sequence). CDR3 sequence: CASSPDLIEYNEQFF. The CDR3 DNA reads TGTGCCAGCAGCCCTGACCTCATAGAATACAATGAGCAGTTCTTC.

Of note for this clonotype: Compared with germline, one end of the junction differs, possibly owing to a read error. CDR3 sequence (DNA): TGCAGCGTTGAAGGCCGGGACAGGGCAAACACCGGGGAGCTGTCTTTT. This gives the protein CSVEGRDRANTGELSF. The chain joins TRBV29-1 to TRBJ2-2, with 9 bases that match TRBD1. There are 16 residues in the CDR3. Germline V gene sequence: CDR1 SQVTM, CDR2 ANQGSEA.

In its sample, this clonotype was seen once. V and J are TRBV4-3 and TRBJ2-2; TRBD1 matches at 8 bases. CDR3 length equals 15 residues. The germline gives CDR1 LGHNA, CDR2 YSLEER. With V trimmed by 8 bases and J by 2 bases, 7 bases remained unmatched. The DNA for the CDR3 is TGCGCCAGCGGCGCCGGGACAGGTAACACCGGGGAGCTGTTTTTT. Protein: CASGAGTGNTGELFF.

The gene calls are TRBV5-5 and TRBJ2-2; 8 bases align to TRBD1. CDR3 length: 15 amino acids. CDR1 is SGHKS, CDR2 YYEKEE, per germline (reference sequence). V gave up 0 bases and J gave up 4 bases; unmatched junction bases: 2. The CDR3 is CASSLEQGATGELFF. CDR3 sequence (DNA): TGTGCCAGCAGCTTGGAGCAGGGGGCCACCGGGGAGCTGTTTTTT.

This clonotype was seen a few times. Since no conserved phenylalanine or tryptophan closes the CDR3, a read error is the likely cause. The rearrangement joins TRBV29-1 to TRBJ1-1, with D unclear. Between the trimmed V and J ends, which lost 1 base and 0 bases, there was a span of 6 bases. Germline V gene data show CDR1 as SQVTM and CDR2 as ANQGSEA. The CDR3 runs to 13 residues. The CDR3 DNA reads TGCAGCGTTGAAGTTGGGATGAACACTGAAGCTTTCCTT. Translating gives CSVEVGMNTEAFL.

The CDR3 spells CSGDYQEGEYF. The CDR3 coding sequence is TGCAGCGGCGATTATCAAGAAGGGGAGTACTTC. The chain uses TRBV29-1 and TRBJ2-5, with a weak D call TRBD1 (5 bases). The germline CDR1 and CDR2 sequences are SQVTM and ANQGSEA. This CDR3 comprises 11 residues. Trimming removed 7 bases from V and 12 bases from J, with 18 bases in between.

This clonotype came up a few times. The V gene is TRBV7-2, the J gene TRBJ2-5, with D perhaps matching TRBD2 (6 bases). Near its end, the DNA agrees better with TRBJ2-1, so the J call may be wrong. CDR1 is SGHTA, CDR2 FQGNSA, per germline. The CDR3 extends over 13 amino acids. The CDR3 spells CASSQTSITEQFF. CDR3 sequence (DNA): TGTGCCAGCAGCCAAACTAGCATTACTGAGCAGTTCTTC.

This clonotype was seen more than once but under ten times. This chain connects TRBV4-1 to TRBJ2-1; 7 positions match TRBD1. The J call may be faulty, since TRBJ2-5 better matches the DNA end. The CDR3 consists of 15 residues. Germline CDR1 reads MGHRA; CDR2 reads YSYEKL. DNA for the CDR3: TGCGCCAGCAGCCAAACGGGACAGACAGAAGAGACCCAGTACTTC. This sequence encodes CASSQTGQTEETQYF.

This clonotype was counted a few times. The rearrangement uses TRBV20-1 and TRBJ2-1; D remains ambiguous. Deletions cut 6 bases from V and 4 bases from J, with 13 bases between. The CDR3 has 13 amino acids. Germline CDR1 is DFQATT and CDR2 is SNEGSKA (reference sequence). The CDR3 DNA reads as TGCAGTGCCAGCGTCAGAACTTACAATGAGCAGTTCTTC. This sequence encodes CSASVRTYNEQFF.

V is TRBV2 and J is TRBJ1-5; D might be TRBD1 (6 bases). The CDR3 length is 14 residues. The germline CDR1 and CDR2 sequences are SNHLY and FYNNEI. Between the trimmed V and J ends, which lost 4 bases and 1 base, there was a span of 8 bases. The CDR3 loop reads CASSAQGSNQPQHF. The DNA for the CDR3 is TGTGCCAGCAGTGCCCAGGGGAGCAATCAGCCCCAGCATTTT.

This clonotype was seen a few times. V and J are TRBV29-1 and TRBJ1-2; D not certain. Per the germline V gene, CDR1 is SQVTM and CDR2 is ANQGSEA. V dropped 6 bases and J dropped 4 bases, with 12 bases sitting between them. The CDR3 spans 12 residues. In DNA, the CDR3 is TGCAGCGTCGACCCCAATGCCTATGGCTACACCTTC. It codes for CSVDPNAYGYTF.

V gene TRBV7-6 combines with J gene TRBJ2-1, with D maybe TRBD1 (6 bases). Deletions cut 5 bases from V and 3 bases from J, with 14 bases between. The CDR3 extends over 15 amino acids. Germline CDR1 reads SGHVS; CDR2 reads FNYEAQ. CDR3: CASSPAGAYYNEQFF. The CDR3 DNA is TGTGCCAGCAGCCCTGCAGGGGCTTACTACAATGAGCAGTTCTTC.

V gene TRBV18 combines with J gene TRBJ1-1; 7 bases fit TRBD1. J was trimmed by 6 bases and V by 6 bases; bases with no gene match: 4. This CDR3 has 12 residues. The germline gives CDR1 KGHSH, CDR2 LQKENI. The CDR3 DNA sequence: TGTGCCAGCTCTCAAACAGGGGCTGAAGCTTTCTTT. Encoded protein: CASSQTGAEAFF.

The gene calls are TRBV5-1 and TRBJ2-7; D perhaps matches TRBD2 (6 bases). The closer fit of TRBJ2-5 to the DNA end suggests the J call may be wrong. This CDR3 contains 15 residues. CDR1 is SGHRS and CDR2 is YFSETQ in the germline V gene. The CDR3 here is CASSPGGVLQETQYF. The CDR3 DNA reads TGCGCCAGCAGCCCTGGAGGGGTTTTACAAGAGACCCAGTACTTC.

This chain links TRBV6-2 or TRBV6-3 with TRBJ2-4; 9 bases match TRBD1. The CDR3 contains 18 residues. V trimming: 9 bases; J trimming: 1 base; junction bases outside the gene matches: 16. Germline values: CDR1 MNHEY, CDR2 SVGEGT. This CDR3 is CASSQNRGRGEAKNIQYF. The CDR3 nucleotides read TGTGCCAGTTCCCAAAACAGGGGGCGAGGTGAGGCCAAAAACATTCAGTACTTC.

This clonotype was observed a few times. This chain joins TRBV28 and TRBJ2-5; the match to TRBD1 covers 9 bases. The germline CDR1 and CDR2 sequences are MDHEN and SYDVKM. Trimming removed 3 bases from V and 5 bases from J; junction bases left unmatched: 10. The CDR3 totals 16 residues. The CDR3 region has the DNA TGTGCCAGCAGTTTCTACAGGGGGCGTAGGGAGGAGACCCAGTACTTC. It yields the protein CASSFYRGRREETQYF.

The chain links TRBV4-1 to TRBJ2-3; 11 bases agree with TRBD2. This CDR3 is 19 amino acids long. Germline V CDR1 and CDR2: MGHRA, YSYEKL. V gave up 2 bases and J gave up 4 bases; unmatched junction bases: 14. CDR3 sequence: CASSQRVETSGVWADTQYF. The CDR3 DNA sequence: TGCGCCAGCAGCCAAAGGGTGGAGACTAGCGGGGTCTGGGCAGATACGCAGTATTTT.

This clonotype was observed a handful of times. The chain joins TRBV15 to TRBJ2-3, with D tentatively TRBD1 or TRBD2 (5 bases each). Germline CDR1 reads LNHNV; CDR2 reads YYDKDF (reference sequence). CDR3 length: 16 residues. V was trimmed by 1 base and J by 3 bases, leaving 14 bases between them. The CDR3 coding sequence is TGTGCCACCAGCAGAGTCTCAGGATGGGGGACAGATACGCAGTATTTT. Translating gives CATSRVSGWGTDTQYF.

The chain couples TRBV5-1 to TRBJ2-5; D is unclear. The CDR3 is 14 amino acids. Looked up from germline, CDR1 is SGHRS and CDR2 is YFSETQ. Between the trimmed V and J ends, which lost 0 bases and 5 bases, there was a span of 11 bases. Here the CDR3 DNA reads TGCGCCAGCAGCTTGGCCGACGGATATGAGACCCAGTACTTC. It specifies CASSLADGYETQYF.

CDR3 amino acids: CASSQEGQSGRAWNTGELFF. The CDR3 DNA reads as TGCGCCAGCAGCCAAGAAGGACAGAGCGGGAGGGCCTGGAACACCGGGGAGCTGTTTTTT. This chain links TRBV4-1 with TRBJ2-2, with 10 bases fitting TRBD2. CDR1 and CDR2 (germline): MGHRA, YSYEKL. V was clipped by 0 bases and J by 1 base; unmatched bases: 11. The CDR3 has 20 residues.

Ten or more counts support this clonotype. V and J are TRBV28 and TRBJ2-1; TRBD2 matches 9 bases. V was pared by 6 bases and J by 3 bases, with 3 bases of the junction left unmatched. The CDR3 loop spans 14 amino acids. Germline-derived CDR1 and CDR2 are MDHEN and SYDVKM. The CDR3 loop reads CASSRLAVYNEQFF. Written as DNA, the CDR3 is TGTGCCAGCAGCCGACTAGCGGTCTACAATGAGCAGTTCTTC.

This chain links TRBV7-2 with TRBJ1-2, with TRBD1 matching 7 bases. Per the germline V gene, CDR1 is SGHTA and CDR2 is FQGNSA. This CDR3 contains 14 residues. V was pared by 5 bases and J by 1 base, with 4 bases of the junction left unmatched. The CDR3 DNA follows: TGTGCCAGCAGCCGGGGACAGTTTAACTATGGCTACACCTTC. It specifies CASSRGQFNYGYTF.

This chain connects TRBV28 to TRBJ2-5, with a possible D match to TRBD2 (6 bases). V lost 5 bases, J lost 0 bases, and 13 bases lay in between. In germline, CDR1 is MDHEN, CDR2 SYDVKM. The CDR3 runs to 15 residues. CDR3 amino acids: CASSLLGLNQETQYF. CDR3 nucleotides: TGTGCCAGCAGTCTCCTGGGACTTAACCAAGAGACCCAGTACTTC. The variable domain in full, completed from reference TRBV28 and TRBJ2-5, reads DVKVTQSSRYLVKRTGEKVFLECVQDMDHENMFWYRQDPGLGLRLIYFSYDVKMKEKGDIPEGYSVSREKKERFSLILESASTNQTSMYLCASSLLGLNQETQYFGPGTRLLVL.

This clonotype was counted between two and nine times. V gene TRBV29-1 combines with J gene TRBJ2-5; 13 bases agree with TRBD2. The J call may be wrong; the DNA end is better matched by TRBJ2-1. The length of the CDR3 is 15 residues. Germline loops: CDR1 SQVTM, CDR2 ANQGSEA. The CDR3 DNA sequence: TGCAGCGTTGAAGATCTCGGGACTAGCGGGATGGCGCAGTTCTTC. Amino acids: CSVEDLGTSGMAQFF.